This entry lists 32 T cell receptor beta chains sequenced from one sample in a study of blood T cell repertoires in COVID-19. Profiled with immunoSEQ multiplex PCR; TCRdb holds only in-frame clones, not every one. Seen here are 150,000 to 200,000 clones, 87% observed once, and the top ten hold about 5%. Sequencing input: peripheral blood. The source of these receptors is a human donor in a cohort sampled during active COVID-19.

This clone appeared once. The CDR3 DNA is TGTGCCAGTGGAGGGTGGGACAGGGTTATAACTGAAGCTTTCTTT. Amino acid sequence: CASGGWDRVITEAFF. The chain links TRBV19 to TRBJ1-1; 9 bases agree with TRBD1. Germline CDR1 LNHDA, CDR2 SQIVND (reference sequence). Trimming took 8 bases from V and 5 from J; bases not matched to a gene: 12. The CDR3 has 15 amino acids.

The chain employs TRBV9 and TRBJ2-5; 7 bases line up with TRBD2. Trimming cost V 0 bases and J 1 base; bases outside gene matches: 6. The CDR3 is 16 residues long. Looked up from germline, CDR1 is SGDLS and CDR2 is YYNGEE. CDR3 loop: CASSVGSSGIQETQYF. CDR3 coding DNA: TGTGCCAGCAGCGTAGGGTCTAGCGGAATCCAAGAGACCCAGTACTTC.

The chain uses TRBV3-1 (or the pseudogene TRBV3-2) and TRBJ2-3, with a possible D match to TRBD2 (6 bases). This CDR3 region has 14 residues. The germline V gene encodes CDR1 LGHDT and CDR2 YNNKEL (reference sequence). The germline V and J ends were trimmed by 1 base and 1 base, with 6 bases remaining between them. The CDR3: CASSQGGGTDTQYF. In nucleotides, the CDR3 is TGTGCCAGCAGCCAAGGCGGGGGCACAGATACGCAGTATTTT.

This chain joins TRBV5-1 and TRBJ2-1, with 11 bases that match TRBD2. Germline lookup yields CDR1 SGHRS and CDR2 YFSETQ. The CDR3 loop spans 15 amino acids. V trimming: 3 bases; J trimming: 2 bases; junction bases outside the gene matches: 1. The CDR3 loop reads CASSSTSGAYNEQFF. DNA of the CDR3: TGCGCCAGCAGCTCGACTAGCGGGGCCTACAATGAGCAGTTCTTC. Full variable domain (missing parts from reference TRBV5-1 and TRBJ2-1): KAGVTQTPRYLIKTRGQQVTLSCSPISGHRSVSWYQQTPGQGLQFLFEYFSETQRNKGNFPGRFSGRQFSNSRSEMNVSTLELGDSALYLCASSSTSGAYNEQFFGPGTRLTVL.

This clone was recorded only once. The CDR3 here is CASSPSGLAGTEQYF. The CDR3 DNA follows: TGTGCCAGCAGCCCATCGGGACTAGCGGGGACCGAGCAGTACTTC. The chain employs TRBV9 and TRBJ2-7; the match to TRBD2 covers 13 bases. V was pared by 4 bases and J by 6 bases, with 7 bases of the junction left unmatched. Germline values: CDR1 SGDLS, CDR2 YYNGEE. The length of the CDR3 is 15 residues.

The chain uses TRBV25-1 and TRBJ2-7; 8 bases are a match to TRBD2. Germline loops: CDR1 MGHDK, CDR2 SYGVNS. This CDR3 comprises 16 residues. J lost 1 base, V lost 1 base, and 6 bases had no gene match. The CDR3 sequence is CASSELGSGASYEQYF. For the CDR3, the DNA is TGTGCCAGCAGTGAATTGGGTAGCGGGGCATCCTACGAGCAGTACTTC.

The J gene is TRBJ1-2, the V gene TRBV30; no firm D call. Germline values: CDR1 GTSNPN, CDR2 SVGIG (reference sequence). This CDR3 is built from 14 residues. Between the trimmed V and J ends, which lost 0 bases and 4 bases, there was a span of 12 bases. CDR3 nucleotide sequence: TGTGCCTGGAGTGTACGAGGGTGGGGCTATGGCTACACCTTC. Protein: CAWSVRGWGYGYTF.

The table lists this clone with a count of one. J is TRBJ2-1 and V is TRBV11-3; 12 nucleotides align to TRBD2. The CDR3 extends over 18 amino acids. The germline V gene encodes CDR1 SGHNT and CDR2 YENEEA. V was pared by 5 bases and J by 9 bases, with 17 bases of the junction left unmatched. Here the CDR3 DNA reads TGTGCCAGCAGCACCCGGACTAGCGGGAAGCTAGGCAGGGGTGAGCAGTTCTTC. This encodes CASSTRTSGKLGRGEQFF.

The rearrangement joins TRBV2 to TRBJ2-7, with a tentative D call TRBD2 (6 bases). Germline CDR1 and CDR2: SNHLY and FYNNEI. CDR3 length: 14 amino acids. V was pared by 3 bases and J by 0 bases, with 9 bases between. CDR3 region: CASSDAGLSYEQYF. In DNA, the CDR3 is TGTGCCAGCAGTGATGCGGGGCTCTCCTACGAGCAGTACTTC.

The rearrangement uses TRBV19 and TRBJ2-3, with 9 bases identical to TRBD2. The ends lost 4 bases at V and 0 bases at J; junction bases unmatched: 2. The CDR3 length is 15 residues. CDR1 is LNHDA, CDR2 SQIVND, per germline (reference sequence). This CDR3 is CASSTLAGSTDTQYF. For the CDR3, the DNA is TGTGCCAGTAGTACCCTAGCGGGGAGCACAGATACGCAGTATTTT.

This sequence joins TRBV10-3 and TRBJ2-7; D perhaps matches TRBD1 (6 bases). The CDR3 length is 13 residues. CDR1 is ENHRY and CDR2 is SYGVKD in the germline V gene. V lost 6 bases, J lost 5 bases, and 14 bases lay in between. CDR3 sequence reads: CAISLGQMDEQYF. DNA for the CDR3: TGTGCCATCAGCCTGGGACAAATGGACGAGCAGTACTTC.

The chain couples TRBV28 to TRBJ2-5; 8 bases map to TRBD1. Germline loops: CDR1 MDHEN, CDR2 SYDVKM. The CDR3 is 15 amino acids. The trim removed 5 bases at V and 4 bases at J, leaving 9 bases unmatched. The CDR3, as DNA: TGTGCCAGCAGTCCGACTGGACAGGGTCGAGAGACCCAGTACTTC. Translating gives CASSPTGQGRETQYF.

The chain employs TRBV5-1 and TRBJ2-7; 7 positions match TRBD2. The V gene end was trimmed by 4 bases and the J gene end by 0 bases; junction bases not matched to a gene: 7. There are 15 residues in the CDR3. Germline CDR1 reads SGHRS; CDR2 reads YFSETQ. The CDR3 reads CASSDSGGSSYEQYF. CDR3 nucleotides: TGCGCCAGCAGCGACTCGGGGGGATCCTCCTACGAGCAGTACTTC.

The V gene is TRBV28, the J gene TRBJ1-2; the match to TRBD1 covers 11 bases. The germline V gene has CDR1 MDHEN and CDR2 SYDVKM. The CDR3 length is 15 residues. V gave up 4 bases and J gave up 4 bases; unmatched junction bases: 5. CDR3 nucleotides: TGTGCCAGCAGTTGGGGACAGGGGGAAGGCTATGGCTACACCTTC. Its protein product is CASSWGQGEGYGYTF.

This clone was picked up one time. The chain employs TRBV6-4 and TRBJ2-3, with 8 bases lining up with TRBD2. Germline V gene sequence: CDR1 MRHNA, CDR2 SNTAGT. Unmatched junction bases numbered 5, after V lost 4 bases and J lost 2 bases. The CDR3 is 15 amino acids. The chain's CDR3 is CASSALAATTDTQYF. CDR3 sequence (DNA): TGTGCCAGCAGTGCACTAGCGGCCACCACAGATACGCAGTATTTT.

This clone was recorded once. The CDR3 loop is CASSLGPRAFYEQYF. In DNA, the CDR3 is TGTGCCAGCAGTTTAGGTCCCAGGGCCTTTTACGAGCAGTACTTC. The V and J genes are TRBV27 and TRBJ2-7; D may be TRBD1 (5 bases). The ends were cut back, 2 bases at V and 4 bases at J, with 15 bases in the middle. Germline CDR1 is MNHEY and CDR2 is SMNVEV (reference sequence). This CDR3 contains 15 residues.

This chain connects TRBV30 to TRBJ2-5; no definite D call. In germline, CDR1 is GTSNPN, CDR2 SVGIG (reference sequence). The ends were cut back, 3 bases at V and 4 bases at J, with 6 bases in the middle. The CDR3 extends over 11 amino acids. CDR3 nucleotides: TGTGCCTGGAGGGTCGGAGAGACCCAGTACTTC. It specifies CAWRVGETQYF. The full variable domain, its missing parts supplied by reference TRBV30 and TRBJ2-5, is SQTIHQWPATLVQPVGSPLSLECTVEGTSNPNLYWYRQAAGRGLQLLFYSVGIGQISSEVPQNLSASRPQDRQFILSSKKLLLSDSGFYLCAWRVGETQYFGPGTRLLVL.

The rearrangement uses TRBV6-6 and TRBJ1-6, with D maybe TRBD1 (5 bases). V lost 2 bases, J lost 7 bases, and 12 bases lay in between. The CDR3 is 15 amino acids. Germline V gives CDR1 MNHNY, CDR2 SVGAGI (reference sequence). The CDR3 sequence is CASSYAQGRNSPLHF. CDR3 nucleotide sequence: TGTGCCAGCAGTTACGCGCAGGGCCGGAATTCACCCCTCCACTTT.

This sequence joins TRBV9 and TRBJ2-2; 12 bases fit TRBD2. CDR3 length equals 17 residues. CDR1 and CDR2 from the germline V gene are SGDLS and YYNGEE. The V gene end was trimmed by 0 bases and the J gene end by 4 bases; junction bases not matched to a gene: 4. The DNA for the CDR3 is TGTGCCAGCAGCGTAGGACTAGCGGGGGCGGTCACCGGGGAGCTGTTTTTT. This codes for CASSVGLAGAVTGELFF.

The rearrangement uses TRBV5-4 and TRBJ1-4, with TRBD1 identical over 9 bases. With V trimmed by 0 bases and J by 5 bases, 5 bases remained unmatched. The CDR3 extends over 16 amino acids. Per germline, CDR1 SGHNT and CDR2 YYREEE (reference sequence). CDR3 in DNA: TGTGCCAGCAGCTTGGCCGCGGGACAGGGAAATGAAAAACTGTTTTTT. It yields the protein CASSLAAGQGNEKLFF. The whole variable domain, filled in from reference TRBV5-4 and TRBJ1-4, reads ETGVTQSPTHLIKTRGQQVTLRCSSQSGHNTVSWYQQALGQGPQFIFQYYREEENGRGNFPPRFSGLQFPNYSSELNVNALELDDSALYLCASSLAAGQGNEKLFFGSGTQLSVL.

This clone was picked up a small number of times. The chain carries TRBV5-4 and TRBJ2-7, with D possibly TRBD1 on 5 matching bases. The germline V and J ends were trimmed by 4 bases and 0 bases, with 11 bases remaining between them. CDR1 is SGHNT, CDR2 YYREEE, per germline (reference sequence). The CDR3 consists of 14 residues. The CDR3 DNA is TGTGCCAGCAGCCCAGAGACAGCCTCCTACGAGCAGTACTTC. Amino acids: CASSPETASYEQYF.

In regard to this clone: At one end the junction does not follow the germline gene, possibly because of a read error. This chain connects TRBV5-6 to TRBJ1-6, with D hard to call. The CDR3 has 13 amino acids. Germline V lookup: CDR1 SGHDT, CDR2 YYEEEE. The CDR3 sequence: CASSFSDNSPLHF. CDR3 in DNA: TGTGCCAGCAGCTTCTCCGATAATTCACCCCTCCACTTT.

CDR3 sequence reads: CASSPNQGAGYTF. The CDR3, as DNA: TGTGCCAGCTCACCGAATCAGGGGGCTGGCTACACCTTC. The V call is TRBV18, the J call TRBJ1-2, with TRBD1 matching over 8 bases. Germline CDR1 KGHSH, CDR2 LQKENI. V trimming: 3 bases; J trimming: 7 bases; junction bases outside the gene matches: 4. CDR3 length: 13 amino acids.

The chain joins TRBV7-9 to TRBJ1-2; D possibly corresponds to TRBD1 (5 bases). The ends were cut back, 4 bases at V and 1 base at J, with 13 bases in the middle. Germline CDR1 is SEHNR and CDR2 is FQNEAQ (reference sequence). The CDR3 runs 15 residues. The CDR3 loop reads CASSSRQLLNYGYTF. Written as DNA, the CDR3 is TGTGCCAGCAGCTCCAGACAGTTACTTAACTATGGCTACACCTTC. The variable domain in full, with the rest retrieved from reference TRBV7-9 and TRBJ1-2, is DTGVSQNPRHKITKRGQNVTFRCDPISEHNRLYWYRQTLGQGPEFLTYFQNEAQLEKSRLLSDRFSAERPKGSFSTLEIQRTEQGDSAMYLCASSSRQLLNYGYTFGSGTRLTVV.

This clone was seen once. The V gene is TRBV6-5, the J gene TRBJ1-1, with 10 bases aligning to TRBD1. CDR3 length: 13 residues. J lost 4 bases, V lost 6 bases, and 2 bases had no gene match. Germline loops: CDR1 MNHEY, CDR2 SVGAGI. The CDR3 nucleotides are TGTGCCAGCAGGGACAGGGGGAGCACTGAAGCTTTCTTT. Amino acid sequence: CASRDRGSTEAFF.

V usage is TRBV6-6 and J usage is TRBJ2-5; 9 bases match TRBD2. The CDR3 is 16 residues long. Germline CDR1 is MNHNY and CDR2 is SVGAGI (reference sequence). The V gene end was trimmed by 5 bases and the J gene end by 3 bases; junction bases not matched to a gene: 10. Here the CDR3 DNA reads TGTGCCAGCAGTGCCCCTTTGGCTAGCGGGAAAGAGACCCAGTACTTC. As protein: CASSAPLASGKETQYF.

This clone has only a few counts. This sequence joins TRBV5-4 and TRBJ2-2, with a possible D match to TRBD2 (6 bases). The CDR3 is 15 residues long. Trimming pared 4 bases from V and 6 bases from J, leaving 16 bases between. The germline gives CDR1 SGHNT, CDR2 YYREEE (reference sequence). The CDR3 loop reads CASSPITGGSGELFF. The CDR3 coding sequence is TGTGCCAGCAGCCCTATAACAGGAGGGTCCGGGGAGCTGTTTTTT.

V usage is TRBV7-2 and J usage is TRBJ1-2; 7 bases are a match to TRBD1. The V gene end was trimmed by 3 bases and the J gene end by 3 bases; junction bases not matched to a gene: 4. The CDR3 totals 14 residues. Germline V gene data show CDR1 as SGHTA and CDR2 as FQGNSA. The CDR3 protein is CASSLVGGDYGYTF. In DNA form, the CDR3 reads TGTGCCAGCAGCTTGGTAGGGGGCGACTATGGCTACACCTTC. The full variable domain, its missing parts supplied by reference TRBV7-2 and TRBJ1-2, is GAGVSQSPSNKVTEKGKDVELRCDPISGHTALYWYRQSLGQGLEFLIYFQGNSAPDKSGLPSDRFSAERTGGSVSTLTIQRTQQEDSAVYLCASSLVGGDYGYTFGSGTRLTVV.

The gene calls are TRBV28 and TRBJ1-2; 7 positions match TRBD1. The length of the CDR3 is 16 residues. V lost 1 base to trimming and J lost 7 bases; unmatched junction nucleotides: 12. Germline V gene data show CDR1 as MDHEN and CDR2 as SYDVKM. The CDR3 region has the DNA TGTGCCAGCAGTTTATACGCGACACAGGGGAATACTGGCTACACCTTC. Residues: CASSLYATQGNTGYTF.

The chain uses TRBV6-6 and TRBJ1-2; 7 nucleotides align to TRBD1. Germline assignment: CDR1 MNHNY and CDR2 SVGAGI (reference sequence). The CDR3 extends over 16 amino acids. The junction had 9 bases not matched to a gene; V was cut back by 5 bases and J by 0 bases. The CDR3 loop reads CASSTETGEPNYGYTF. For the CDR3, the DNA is TGTGCCAGCAGTACCGAAACAGGGGAGCCTAACTATGGCTACACCTTC.

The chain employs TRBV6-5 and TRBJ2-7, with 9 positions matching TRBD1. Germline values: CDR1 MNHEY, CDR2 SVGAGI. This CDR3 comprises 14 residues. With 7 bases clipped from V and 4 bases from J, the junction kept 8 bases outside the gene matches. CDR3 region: CASTRDREGYEQYF. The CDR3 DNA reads TGTGCCAGCACCCGGGACAGGGAAGGATACGAGCAGTACTTC.

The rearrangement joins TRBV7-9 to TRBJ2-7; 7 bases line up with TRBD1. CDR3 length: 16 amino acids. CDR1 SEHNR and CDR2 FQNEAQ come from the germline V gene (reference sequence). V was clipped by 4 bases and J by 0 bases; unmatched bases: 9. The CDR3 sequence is CASSSTGMGNSYEQYF. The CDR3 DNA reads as TGTGCCAGCAGCTCGACAGGGATGGGCAACTCCTACGAGCAGTACTTC.